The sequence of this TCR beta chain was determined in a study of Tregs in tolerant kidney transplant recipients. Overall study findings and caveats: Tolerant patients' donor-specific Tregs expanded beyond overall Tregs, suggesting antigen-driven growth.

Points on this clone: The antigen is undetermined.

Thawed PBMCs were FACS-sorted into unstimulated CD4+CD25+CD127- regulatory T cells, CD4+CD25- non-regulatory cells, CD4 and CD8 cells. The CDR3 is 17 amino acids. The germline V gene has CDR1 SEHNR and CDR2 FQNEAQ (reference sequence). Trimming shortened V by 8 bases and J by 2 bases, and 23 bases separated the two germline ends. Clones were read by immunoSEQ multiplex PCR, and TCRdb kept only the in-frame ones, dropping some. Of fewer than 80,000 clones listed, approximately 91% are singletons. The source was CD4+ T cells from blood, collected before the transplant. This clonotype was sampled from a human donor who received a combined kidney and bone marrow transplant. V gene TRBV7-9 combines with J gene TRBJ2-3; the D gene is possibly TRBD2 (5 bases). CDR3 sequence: CASPPPLGLIFTDTQYF. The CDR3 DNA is TGTGCCAGCCCACCCCCTCTCGGACTCATATTCACAGATACGCAGTATTTT.